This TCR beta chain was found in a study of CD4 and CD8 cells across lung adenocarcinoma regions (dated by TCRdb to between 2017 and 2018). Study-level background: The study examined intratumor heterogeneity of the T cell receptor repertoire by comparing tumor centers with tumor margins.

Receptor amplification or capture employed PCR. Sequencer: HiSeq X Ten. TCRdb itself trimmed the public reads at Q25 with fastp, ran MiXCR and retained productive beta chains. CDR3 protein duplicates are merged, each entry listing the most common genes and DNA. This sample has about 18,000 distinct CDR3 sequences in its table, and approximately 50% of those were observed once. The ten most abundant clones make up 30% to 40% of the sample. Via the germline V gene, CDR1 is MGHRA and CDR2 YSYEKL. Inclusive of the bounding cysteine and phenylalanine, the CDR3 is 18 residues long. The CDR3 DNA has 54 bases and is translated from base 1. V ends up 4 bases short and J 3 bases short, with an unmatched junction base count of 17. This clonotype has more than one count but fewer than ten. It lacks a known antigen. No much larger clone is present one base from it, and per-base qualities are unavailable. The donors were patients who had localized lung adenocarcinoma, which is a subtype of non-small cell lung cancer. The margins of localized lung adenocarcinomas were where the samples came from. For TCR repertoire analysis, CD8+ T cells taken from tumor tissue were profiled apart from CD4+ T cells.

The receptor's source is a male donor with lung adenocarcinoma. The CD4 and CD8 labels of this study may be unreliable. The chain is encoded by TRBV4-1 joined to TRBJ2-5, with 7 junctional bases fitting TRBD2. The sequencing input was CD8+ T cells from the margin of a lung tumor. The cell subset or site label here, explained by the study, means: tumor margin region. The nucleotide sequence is TGCGCCAGCAGCCTGGTGAGATTAGCGGGTGCCCCTAAAGAGACCCAGTACTTC. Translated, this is CASSLVRLAGAPKETQYF.